This T cell receptor beta chain emerged from a study of T cells in Graves' hyperthyroidism and ophthalmopathy. Researchers amplified the TCR beta CDR3 regions from RNA transcripts. The TCR CDR3 was amplified in a first-round RT-PCR using the HTBI primer set. TCRdb called the multiplex PCR reads again in MiXCR, with one record for every CDR3 protein. The data hold roughly 700,000 distinct CDR3 sequences, with under 45% observed a single time. In germline, CDR1 is DFQATT, CDR2 SNEGSKA (reference sequence). The CDR3 spans 13 residues. If no ophthalmopathy progression occurred within 18 months, Graves' hyperthyroidism was stable. On this clonotype: Just one base apart from a much larger clone, this may be a read error.

V usage is TRBV20-1 and J usage is TRBJ1-3; D gene uncertain. The source of this sequence is a woman aged 40 to 49 with Graves' hyperthyroidism. Sequencing was performed on blood. The CDR3 loop reads CSASPLSGNTVYF. The CDR3 bases are TGCAGTGCTAGTCCGCTCTCTGGAAACACCGTATATTTT.